Each of the 31 T cell receptor beta chains below was sequenced from the same sample in a study of graft-versus-host responses after intestinal transplantation (dated by TCRdb to the early 2020s). The library was built by means of the immunoSEQ multiplex PCR assay. Not all clones reach the TCRdb copy of this immuneACCESS table, which keeps in-frame sequences only. Checked studies attribute under half of the gap to unresolved V genes and leave the rest unexplained. The table for this sample lists 90,000 to 150,000 clones; roughly 96% of them were counted only once. The ten largest account for more than 2.5% of the sample. The sample's time point label, decoded: cells obtained before transplantation from donor or recipient. These receptors lack a known antigen. Sample: unstimulated CD8+ T cells sorted from spleen or lymph node cells, taken before intestinal transplant. The receptors were gathered from a human donor who received an intestinal transplant.

The chain has TRBV4-1 and TRBJ2-1, with TRBD1 identical over 9 bases. In germline, CDR1 is MGHRA, CDR2 YSYEKL. CDR3 length: 18 residues. The V segment lost 0 bases and the J segment 0 bases; nucleotides outside the gene matches: 6. Here the CDR3 reads CASSQETQGALSYNEQFF. The CDR3 region has the DNA TGCGCCAGCAGCCAAGAGACACAGGGGGCCCTCTCCTACAATGAGCAGTTCTTC.

This clone occurred once. This chain joins TRBV30 and TRBJ2-7, with TRBD1 identical over 10 bases. V was pared by 3 bases and J by 2 bases, with 7 bases of the junction left unmatched. The CDR3 loop spans 15 amino acids. Germline V gene sequence: CDR1 GTSNPN, CDR2 SVGIG (reference sequence). The CDR3 DNA is TGTGCCTGGAGGATAGGGGGACAGGGGCCCTACGAGCAGTACTTC. Amino acid sequence: CAWRIGGQGPYEQYF.

CDR3 loop: CSVDLRLIQGDEQFF. The CDR3, as DNA: TGCAGCGTAGACCTCCGACTTATTCAAGGCGATGAGCAGTTCTTC. The chain carries TRBV29-1 and TRBJ2-1; D call uncertain. This CDR3 spans 15 amino acids. Germline assignment: CDR1 SQVTM and CDR2 ANQGSEA. Trimming took off 6 bases at V and 8 bases at J, with 23 bases between the two ends.

This rearrangement joins TRBV19 to TRBJ2-7; 7 bases are shared with TRBD2. The CDR3 runs 15 residues. Unmatched junction bases numbered 10, after V lost 3 bases and J lost 5 bases. Germline CDR1 and CDR2: LNHDA and SQIVND (reference sequence). The DNA of the CDR3 is TGTGCCAGTAGTATTGTAGGCGGGAGTTATGACGAGCAGTACTTC. Protein product: CASSIVGGSYDEQYF.

V and J are TRBV5-4 and TRBJ2-1; TRBD2 matches 9 bases. Trimming at V came to 0 bases and at J to 8 bases, leaving 9 bases not matched to a gene. CDR3 length equals 16 residues. Germline CDR1 is SGHNT and CDR2 is YYREEE (reference sequence). DNA for the CDR3: TGTGCCAGCAGCTTGGAGGGCGGGAGGGCCTCGTATGAGCAGTTCTTC. Its protein product is CASSLEGGRASYEQFF. Using reference TRBV5-4 and TRBJ2-1 for the parts outside the CDR3, the full variable domain is ETGVTQSPTHLIKTRGQQVTLRCSSQSGHNTVSWYQQALGQGPQFIFQYYREEENGRGNFPPRFSGLQFPNYSSELNVNALELDDSALYLCASSLEGGRASYEQFFGPGTRLTVL.

This chain uses TRBV9 with TRBJ2-7; 8 positions match TRBD1. J gave up 1 base and V 3 bases, and 0 bases lay outside the gene matches. Germline lookup yields CDR1 SGDLS and CDR2 YYNGEE. This CDR3 contains 13 residues. CDR3 DNA sequence: TGTGCCAGCAGCGGACAGGGGTCCTACGAGCAGTACTTC. Protein sequence: CASSGQGSYEQYF.

The chain joins TRBV4-3 to TRBJ1-2; D remains ambiguous. This CDR3 contains 15 residues. Between the trimmed V and J ends, which lost 4 bases and 4 bases, there was a span of 16 bases. Germline V CDR1 and CDR2: LGHNA, YSLEER. This chain's CDR3 is CASSPQTESPYGYTF. The CDR3 nucleotides read TGCGCCAGCAGCCCCCAAACGGAATCGCCCTATGGCTACACCTTC.

V is TRBV6-5 and J is TRBJ1-2; D is uncertain. This CDR3 comprises 14 residues. Germline-derived CDR1 and CDR2 are MNHEY and SVGAGI. V was shortened by 4 bases and J by 2 bases, with 11 bases between the two germline ends. The CDR3 region has the DNA TGTGCCAGCAGTTTAAGACCGTTCAACTATGGCTACACCTTC. Protein product: CASSLRPFNYGYTF.

The CDR3 loop reads CASSLSNGYTF. CDR3 nucleotide sequence: TGTGCCAGCAGCTTGTCAAATGGCTACACCTTC. The V and J genes are TRBV5-6 and TRBJ1-2; D unclear. The CDR3 sequence is 11 residues long. The germline V and J ends were trimmed by 1 base and 6 bases, with 4 bases remaining between them. Germline V gene sequence: CDR1 SGHDT, CDR2 YYEEEE.

J is TRBJ1-5 and V is TRBV7-8, with D hard to call. CDR1 SGHVS and CDR2 FQNEAQ come from the germline V gene. This CDR3 is 13 amino acids long. Trimming took 5 bases from V and 6 from J, leaving 11 bases between them. CDR3 in DNA: TGTGCCAGCAGCCCTACCTCCGGTCAGCCCCAGCATTTT. Translation: CASSPTSGQPQHF.

The rearrangement uses TRBV4-3 and TRBJ1-3; TRBD1 matches at 9 bases. Looked up from germline, CDR1 is LGHNA and CDR2 is YSLEER. The CDR3 has 17 amino acids. Trimming at V came to 1 base and at J to 8 bases, leaving 12 bases not matched to a gene. The CDR3 bases are TGCGCCAGCAGCCAAGGGCGGGACAGGGTCATCACAGACACCATATATTTT. Protein: CASSQGRDRVITDTIYF.

The chain uses TRBV27 and TRBJ2-5; 7 bases are shared with TRBD1. The J call is doubtful: the DNA matches TRBJ2-7 better. CDR3 length: 15 residues. In germline, CDR1 is MNHEY, CDR2 SMNVEV (reference sequence). The CDR3 protein is CASTRYAGGSYEQYF. DNA of the CDR3: TGTGCCAGCACCCGATACGCAGGGGGATCCTACGAGCAGTACTTC.

The rearrangement uses TRBV18 and TRBJ1-4; TRBD1 agrees at 8 bases. CDR3 size: 15 residues. Trimming took 2 bases from V and 7 from J; bases not matched to a gene: 6. Germline CDR1 KGHSH, CDR2 LQKENI. CDR3 sequence: CASSPTQGAAEKLFF. The DNA of the CDR3 is TGTGCCAGCTCACCAACGCAGGGGGCGGCTGAAAAACTGTTTTTT.

The V call is TRBV4-3, the J call TRBJ2-1; no firm D call. The CDR3 runs to 15 residues. Germline V gene data show CDR1 as LGHNA and CDR2 as YSLEER. V was pared by 1 base and J by 6 bases, with 13 bases between. CDR3 nucleotides: TGCGCCAGCAGCCAAGTAGGCCGCATGAGCAATGAGCAGTTCTTC. It codes for CASSQVGRMSNEQFF.

V and J are TRBV9 and TRBJ1-6; 9 nucleotides align to TRBD1. There are 14 residues in the CDR3. The J segment lost 6 bases and the V segment lost 3 bases, leaving 1 base of the junction unmatched. Germline V lookup: CDR1 SGDLS, CDR2 YYNGEE. The CDR3 region has the DNA TGTGCCAGCAGCGGGACAGGGGTTAATTCACCCCTCCACTTT. This gives the protein CASSGTGVNSPLHF.

The chain's CDR3 is CASIGTSSYEQYF. The CDR3 DNA reads as TGTGCCAGCATAGGGACTAGCAGCTACGAGCAGTACTTC. The J gene is TRBJ2-7, the V gene TRBV2, with TRBD2 matching over 9 bases. The CDR3 loop spans 13 amino acids. Germline CDR1 reads SNHLY; CDR2 reads FYNNEI. With 7 bases clipped from V and 3 bases from J, the junction kept 4 bases outside the gene matches.

This clone has just one count. This chain uses TRBV18 with TRBJ1-5; no definite D call. The CDR3 sequence is 15 residues long. Trimming cost V 6 bases and J 3 bases, with 15 bases left between them. In germline, CDR1 is KGHSH, CDR2 LQKENI. The CDR3 protein is CASSLLEGNNQPQHF. The CDR3 coding sequence is TGTGCCAGCTCCCTCCTCGAGGGAAACAATCAGCCCCAGCATTTT.

This sequence joins TRBV7-9 and TRBJ2-5, with D possibly TRBD1 on 6 matching bases. The CDR3 covers 14 residues. The germline V gene encodes CDR1 SEHNR and CDR2 FQNEAQ (reference sequence). With 10 bases removed from V and 1 base from J, the gap between germline ends came to 16 bases. CDR3 nucleotide sequence: TGTGCCATTCCGACAGGACTCTTCCAAGAGACCCAGTACTTC. It is translated as CAIPTGLFQETQYF.

The chain employs TRBV19 and TRBJ2-6, with unresolved D. The length of the CDR3 is 18 residues. Germline CDR1 reads LNHDA; CDR2 reads SQIVND (reference sequence). The ends were cut back, 3 bases at V and 0 bases at J, with 15 bases in the middle. The CDR3 here is CASSIWAPQTSGANVLTF. The CDR3 DNA sequence: TGTGCCAGTAGTATCTGGGCCCCTCAAACCTCTGGGGCCAACGTCCTGACTTTC.

The rearrangement links TRBV27 to TRBJ1-2; D is perhaps TRBD1 (5 bases). This CDR3 is 15 amino acids long. CDR1 is MNHEY, CDR2 SMNVEV, per germline (reference sequence). Trimming stripped 0 bases from V and 4 bases from J, with 12 bases between. The DNA for the CDR3 is TGTGCCAGCAGTTTATCCCGAACAGGTGGCTATGGCTACACCTTC. It encodes CASSLSRTGGYGYTF.

V usage is TRBV4-3 and J usage is TRBJ2-2, with 9 positions matching TRBD2. Looked up from germline, CDR1 is LGHNA and CDR2 is YSLEER. The CDR3 is 16 residues long. V was clipped by 4 bases and J by 7 bases; unmatched bases: 10. Here the CDR3 reads CASSPGASGTNGELFF. DNA for the CDR3: TGCGCCAGCAGCCCAGGGGCTAGCGGGACCAACGGGGAGCTGTTTTTT.

The CDR3, as DNA: TGTGCCAGCAGTTACTCGGACAGCGGGTTCACTGAAGCTTTCTTT. Translated: CASSYSDSGFTEAFF. The chain combines TRBV6-5 with TRBJ1-1, with D maybe TRBD1 (6 bases). The CDR3 is 15 residues long. Trimming stripped 0 bases from V and 4 bases from J, with 12 bases between. The V gene's germline CDR1 is MNHEY and CDR2 SVGAGI.

The table lists this clone with a count of one. The chain recombines TRBV11-2 with TRBJ1-3; perhaps TRBD1 as D (6 bases). The germline gives CDR1 SGHAT, CDR2 FQNNGV. Trimming stripped 5 bases from V and 9 bases from J, with 26 bases between. The CDR3 consists of 17 residues. CDR3 nucleotide sequence: TGTGCCAGCAGCCACCACCGGGACACCTTACGAGAGGGCACCATATATTTT. It is translated as CASSHHRDTLREGTIYF.

CDR3 sequence (DNA): TGTGCCATCCCATGGGCGGGAGGGGGCACAGATACGCAGTATTTT. Protein sequence: CAIPWAGGGTDTQYF. The chain carries TRBV2 and TRBJ2-3; TRBD2 matches 9 bases. The V gene end was trimmed by 10 bases and the J gene end by 1 base; junction bases not matched to a gene: 9. The germline CDR1 and CDR2 sequences are SNHLY and FYNNEI. The CDR3 contains 15 residues.

This rearrangement joins TRBV4-3 to TRBJ1-5; D gene unclear. The germline V gene has CDR1 LGHNA and CDR2 YSLEER. V dropped 0 bases and J dropped 3 bases, with 6 bases sitting between them. The CDR3 is made up of 14 amino acids. In DNA, the CDR3 is TGCGCCAGCAGCCAAGATACACTCAATCAGCCCCAGCATTTT. Its translation is CASSQDTLNQPQHF.

This chain links TRBV6-1 with TRBJ2-7; 8 positions match TRBD2. Germline V gene lookup returns CDR1 MNHNS and CDR2 SASEGT. The CDR3 runs 11 residues. Unmatched junction bases numbered 2, after V lost 7 bases and J lost 6 bases. CDR3 residues: CASTAGGEQYF. CDR3 DNA sequence: TGTGCCAGCACCGCGGGGGGCGAGCAGTACTTC.

The chain is built from TRBV7-9 and TRBJ1-3; 9 bases agree with TRBD1. The CDR3 length is 17 residues. Unmatched junction bases numbered 6, after V lost 3 bases and J lost 0 bases. Germline-derived CDR1 and CDR2 are SEHNR and FQNEAQ (reference sequence). CDR3 DNA sequence: TGTGCCAGCAGCTTCCCGGGACAGGGCGTCTCTGGAAACACCATATATTTT. Translating gives CASSFPGQGVSGNTIYF. The whole variable domain, filled in from reference TRBV7-9 and TRBJ1-3, reads DTGVSQNPRHKITKRGQNVTFRCDPISEHNRLYWYRQTLGQGPEFLTYFQNEAQLEKSRLLSDRFSAERPKGSFSTLEIQRTEQGDSAMYLCASSFPGQGVSGNTIYFGEGSWLTVV.

The V and J genes are TRBV15 and TRBJ1-4; TRBD1 aligns across 7 bases. V was clipped by 2 bases and J by 0 bases; unmatched bases: 15. Looked up from germline, CDR1 is LNHNV and CDR2 is YYDKDF (reference sequence). This CDR3 spans 20 amino acids. In nucleotides, the CDR3 is TGTGCCACCAGCAGACCTATCGGACAGGACGTAATGGCAACTAATGAAAAACTGTTTTTT. This codes for CATSRPIGQDVMATNEKLFF.

Worth noting for this clone: In this CDR3 the conserved last residue, phenylalanine or tryptophan, is missing, so a read error is likely. The DNA is left out, because the CDR3 cannot be placed on it with certainty; the CDR3 is given as TCRdb lists it. The chain employs TRBV27 and TRBJ2-2; TRBD1, the table's D call, was not compared with the DNA. From germline, CDR1 is MNHEY and CDR2 SMNVEV (reference sequence). The length of the CDR3 is 11 amino acids, counting both ends. The CDR3 loop reads CASSLPRRTAG.

The rearrangement joins TRBV6-5 to TRBJ2-3, with 8 nucleotides matching TRBD2. The V gene end was trimmed by 2 bases and the J gene end by 5 bases; junction bases not matched to a gene: 3. The CDR3 is 14 amino acids. Germline CDR1 MNHEY, CDR2 SVGAGI. CDR3 nucleotides: TGTGCCAGCAGTTACGGGCTAGCGGGAGATACGCAGTATTTT. Protein product: CASSYGLAGDTQYF.

The rearrangement links TRBV7-9 to TRBJ1-2, with TRBD1 matching 9 bases. This CDR3 comprises 14 residues. Germline CDR1 and CDR2: SEHNR and FQNEAQ (reference sequence). Germline trimming cut 4 bases from V and 4 bases from J; bases unmatched to any gene: 4. The CDR3 sequence: CASSSGQGPYGYTF. In DNA, the CDR3 is TGTGCCAGCAGCTCAGGACAGGGGCCCTATGGCTACACCTTC. Full variable domain (outside the CDR3, taken from reference TRBV7-9 and TRBJ1-2): DTGVSQNPRHKITKRGQNVTFRCDPISEHNRLYWYRQTLGQGPEFLTYFQNEAQLEKSRLLSDRFSAERPKGSFSTLEIQRTEQGDSAMYLCASSSGQGPYGYTFGSGTRLTVV.